This TCR beta chain stems from a study of prognosis after radiotherapy for stage I lung cancer (dated by TCRdb to 2020 to 2022). Study-level background: Approximately 19 stage I NSCLC patients were enrolled in Nanjing, China, between 2018 and 2019. Stage I lung tumors that were newly diagnosed and primary were found in 15 or so patients, while a few patients had oligometastatic NSCLC after surgical resection of the primary tumor. Every patient was regarded as medically inoperable, because of comorbidities in about a dozen cases and refusal of surgery in roughly seven cases. Ages in the cohort of about a dozen men and about 6 women ranged from roughly 50 to 85 years, with a median of 74. On tumor histology, about 12 patients had adenocarcinoma and six to eight had squamous cell carcinoma. Using image-guided IMRT or VMAT, SBRT was delivered in 3 to 5 fractions at a biologically effective dose of at least 100 Gy. Concurrent therapy was not administered to any patient alongside SBRT. After SBRT, distant metastases developed in four of the 19 patients at a median of approximately 7 months, while the remaining 15 patients had no significant progression. The study profiled peripheral blood TCR beta repertoires from stage I NSCLC patients before and after stereotactic body radiotherapy and related them to distant failure. The study took one blood sample before SBRT and one after SBRT from each of 19 patients and sequenced all 38 samples.

This clonotype was counted ten times or more. Its antigen remains unidentified. It has no much larger one-base neighbor in the sample; base qualities were not kept. From a lookup of the germline V gene, CDR1 and CDR2 are SGHRS and YFSETQ. From the cysteine through the phenylalanine, the CDR3 covers 15 amino acids. This entry keeps only the CDR3 DNA: 45 bases, framed from base 1. V loses 4 bases, J loses 0 bases, and the germline ends lie 8 bases apart. Two rounds of multiplex PCR were used to amplify the TCR beta CDR3 region from genomic DNA. In the first round of PCR, primers specific to each TRBV and TRBJ gene were used, and the primer sequences are filed in Chinese patent CN105087789A. Universal primers were used in the second round of PCR. The Roche High Pure PCR Template Preparation Kit was used to extract genomic DNA from frozen PBMCs. An Illumina HiSeq 3000 was used to sequence the libraries paired-end with 151 bp reads. On the authors' methods: Raw reads lacking the multiplex PCR primer sequences were removed with CutAdapt. High-quality paired reads were merged into contigs with PEAR. By aligning each contig to reference sequences, MiXCR assigned the TRB V, D and J gene segments to that contig. To remove sequencing errors, CDR3 sequences were clustered according to base quality and sequence similarity. Shannon entropy, normalized by the natural log of the productive TCR sequence number, served as the measure of diversity. Clonality was defined as one minus Shannon entropy divided by the natural log of the number of unique clonotypes. Progression-free survival cut-offs for repertoire metrics were chosen using the Youden index of ROC curves, with analyses run in R 3.5.3. Using fastp at Q25 and MiXCR, TCRdb reprocessed the public reads and kept productive beta chains. Rows merge per CDR3 protein into single entries with the most common DNA and genes. The V and J calls reflect TCRdb's pipeline rather than the authors' work. The table for this sample lists fewer than 40,000 distinct CDR3 sequences; approximately 36% of them were counted only once. The ten top clones hold 16% of the sample.

A history of other malignancies or of prior chemotherapy or radiotherapy was absent in all patients, and node-negative disease was shown on CT and PET/CT in all patients. At each of two time points, roughly 5.7 milliliters of peripheral venous blood were collected into EDTA tubes. PBMCs were isolated by Ficoll-Paque Plus density-gradient centrifugation. Samples were stored at -80°C immediately after collection until analysis. Study-level results and caveats: Post-SBRT Shannon entropy and its change from baseline were lower in patients who developed distant metastases; baseline Shannon entropy was not associated with metastases. No adjustment for multiple comparisons was applied to any of the reported P values. Differences by metastasis status were reportedly seen in TRBV and TRBJ usage frequencies, involving two V genes at baseline and, after SBRT, roughly ten V genes and two J genes. Whether the expanded TCR clones were tumor-specific was not determined. The study was limited by the small cohort and short follow-up, and independent validation of the study findings is required. After SBRT, the count of unique TCR clones dropped from a median of around 9,300 beforehand to about 7,200 afterward (Wilcoxon paired P=0.011).

The sequenced sample was PBMCs, obtained before or after stereotactic body radiation therapy (not recorded which). The clonotype originates from a donor over 45 with non-small cell lung cancer. Recombination connected TRBV5-1 to TRBJ1-6; TRBD1 is a weak D gene call, 6 bases matching. The nucleotide sequence reads as follows: TGCGCCAGCAGCACAGGGCGCTCCTATAATTCACCCCTCCACTTT. This translates into CASSTGRSYNSPLHF. Where the CDR3 stops, the reference TRBV5-1 and TRBJ1-6 genes take over; the full variable domain is KAGVTQTPRYLIKTRGQQVTLSCSPISGHRSVSWYQQTPGQGLQFLFEYFSETQRNKGNFPGRFSGRQFSNSRSEMNVSTLELGDSALYLCASSTGRSYNSPLHFGNGTRLTVT.